This T cell receptor beta chain was sequenced in a study of blood T cell repertoires in COVID-19. The overall study: The analysed material was cDNA or gDNA that came from T cells, B-cell-depleted T cells, or PBMCs.

The germline V gene encodes CDR1 SGHRS and CDR2 YFSETQ. The CDR3 has 15 amino acids. Trimming shortened V by 4 bases and J by 3 bases, and 14 bases separated the two germline ends. Using immunoSEQ multiplex PCR, the repertoire was profiled, and TCRdb retains in-frame clones only, with some absent. The table lists about 120,000 clones, under 80% of them singletons, with 2.3% in the top ten. The sample comprised peripheral blood. The receptor was isolated from a man aged 70-80 years with acute or convalescent COVID-19. J is TRBJ2-1 and V is TRBV5-1, with a possible D match to TRBD2 (5 bases). The CDR3 region is CASSLTRRSYNEQFF. CDR3 DNA: TGCGCCAGCAGCCTGACCAGGAGGAGCTACAATGAGCAGTTCTTC.